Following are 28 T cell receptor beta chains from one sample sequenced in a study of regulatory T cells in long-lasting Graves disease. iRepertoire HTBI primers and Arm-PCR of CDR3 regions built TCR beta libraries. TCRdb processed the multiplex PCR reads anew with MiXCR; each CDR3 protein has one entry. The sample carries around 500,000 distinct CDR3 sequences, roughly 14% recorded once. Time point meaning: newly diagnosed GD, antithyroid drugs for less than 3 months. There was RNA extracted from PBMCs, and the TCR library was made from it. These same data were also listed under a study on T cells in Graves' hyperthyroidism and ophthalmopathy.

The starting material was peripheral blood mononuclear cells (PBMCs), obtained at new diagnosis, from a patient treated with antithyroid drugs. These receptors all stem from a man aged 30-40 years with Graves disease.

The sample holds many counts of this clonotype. CDR3 DNA sequence: TGTGCCAGCAGTTCAGAAACCAGGGACATGAACACTGAAGCTTTCTTT. Its protein product is CASSSETRDMNTEAFF. The chain uses TRBV6-2 or TRBV6-3 and TRBJ1-1; D perhaps matches TRBD1 (6 bases). CDR1 is MNHEY and CDR2 is SVGEGT in the germline V gene. The CDR3 spans 16 residues. V gave up 4 bases and J gave up 0 bases, with 15 bases separating them.

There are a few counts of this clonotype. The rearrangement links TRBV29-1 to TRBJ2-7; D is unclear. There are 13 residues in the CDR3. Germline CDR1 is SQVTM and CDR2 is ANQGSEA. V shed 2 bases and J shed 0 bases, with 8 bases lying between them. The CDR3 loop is CSVESAISYEQYF. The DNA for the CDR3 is TGCAGCGTTGAAAGCGCTATCTCCTACGAGCAGTACTTC.

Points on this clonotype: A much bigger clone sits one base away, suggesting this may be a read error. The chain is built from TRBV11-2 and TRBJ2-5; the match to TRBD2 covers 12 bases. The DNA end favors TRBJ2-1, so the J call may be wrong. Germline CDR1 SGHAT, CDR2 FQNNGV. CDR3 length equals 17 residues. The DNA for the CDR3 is TGTGCCAGCGGCTTATCCCAACTAGCGGGAGGTTACAATGAGCAGTTCTTC. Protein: CASGLSQLAGGYNEQFF.

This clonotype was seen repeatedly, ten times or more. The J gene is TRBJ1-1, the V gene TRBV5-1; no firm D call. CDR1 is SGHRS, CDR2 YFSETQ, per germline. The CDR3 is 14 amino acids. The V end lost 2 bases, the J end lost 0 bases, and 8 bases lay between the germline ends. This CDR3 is CASSFYQVNTEAFF. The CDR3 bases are TGCGCCAGCAGCTTCTACCAGGTGAACACTGAAGCTTTCTTT.

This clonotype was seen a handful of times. The CDR3 sequence is CASSPPTSGELFF. The CDR3 region has the DNA TGTGCCAGCAGCCCCCCCACTTCCGGGGAGCTGTTTTTT. The rearrangement links TRBV3-1 to TRBJ2-2; D remains ambiguous. The germline V gene encodes CDR1 LGHDT and CDR2 YNNKEL (reference sequence). Trimming took off 4 bases at V and 6 bases at J, with 9 bases between the two ends. The CDR3 sequence is 13 residues long.

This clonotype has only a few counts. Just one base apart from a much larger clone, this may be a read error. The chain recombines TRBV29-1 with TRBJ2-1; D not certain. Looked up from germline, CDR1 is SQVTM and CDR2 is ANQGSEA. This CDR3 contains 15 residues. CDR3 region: CNVGPPSSSYNEQFF. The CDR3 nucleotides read TGCAACGTTGGACCCCCTTCTAGCTCCTACAATGAGCAGTTCTTC.

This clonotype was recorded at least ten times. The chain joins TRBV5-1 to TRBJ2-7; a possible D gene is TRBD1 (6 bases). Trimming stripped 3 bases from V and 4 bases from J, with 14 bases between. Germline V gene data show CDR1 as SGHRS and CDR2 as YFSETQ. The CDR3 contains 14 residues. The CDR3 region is CASSSPGTLYEQYF. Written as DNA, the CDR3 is TGCGCCAGCAGCTCTCCCGGGACACTGTACGAGCAGTACTTC.

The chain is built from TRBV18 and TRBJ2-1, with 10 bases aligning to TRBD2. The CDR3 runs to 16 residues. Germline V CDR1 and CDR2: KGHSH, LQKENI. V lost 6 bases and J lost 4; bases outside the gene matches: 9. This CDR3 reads CASSPSRLAGYNEQFF. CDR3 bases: TGTGCCAGCTCGCCTTCTCGACTAGCGGGTTACAATGAGCAGTTCTTC.

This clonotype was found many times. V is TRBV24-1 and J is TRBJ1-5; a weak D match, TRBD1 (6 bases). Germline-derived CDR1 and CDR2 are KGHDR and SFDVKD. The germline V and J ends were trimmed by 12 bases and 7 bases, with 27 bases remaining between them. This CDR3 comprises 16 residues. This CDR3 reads CAFASGGQGKSQPQHF. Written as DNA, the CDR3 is TGTGCCTTCGCCTCTGGGGGCCAGGGTAAATCGCAGCCCCAGCATTTT.

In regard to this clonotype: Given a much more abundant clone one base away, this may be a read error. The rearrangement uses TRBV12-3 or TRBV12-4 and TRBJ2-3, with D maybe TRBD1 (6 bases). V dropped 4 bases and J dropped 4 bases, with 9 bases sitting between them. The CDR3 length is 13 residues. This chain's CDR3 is CASSSDSSDTQYF. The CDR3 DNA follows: TGTGCCAGCAGTTCGGACAGCTCAGATACGCAGTATTTT.

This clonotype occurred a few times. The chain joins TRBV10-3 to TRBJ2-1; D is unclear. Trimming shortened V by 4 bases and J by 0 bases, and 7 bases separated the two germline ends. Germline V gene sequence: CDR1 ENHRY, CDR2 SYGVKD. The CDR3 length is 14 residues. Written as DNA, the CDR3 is TGTGCCATCAGTGGCGGTAGCTCCTACAATGAGCAGTTCTTC. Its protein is CAISGGSSYNEQFF.

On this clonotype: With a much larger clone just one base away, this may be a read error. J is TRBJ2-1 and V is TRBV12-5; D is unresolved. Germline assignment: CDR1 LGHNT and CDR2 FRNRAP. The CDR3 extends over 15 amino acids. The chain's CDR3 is CASGSPLVVHNGQFF. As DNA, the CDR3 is TGTGCTAGTGGTTCCCCCCTTGTGGTGCACAATGGGCAGTTCTTC.

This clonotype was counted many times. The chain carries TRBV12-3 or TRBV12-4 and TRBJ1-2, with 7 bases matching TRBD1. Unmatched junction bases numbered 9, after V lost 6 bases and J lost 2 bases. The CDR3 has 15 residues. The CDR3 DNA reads TGTGCCAGCAGCCTGGGGGGACAGTCCAACTATGGCTACACCTTC. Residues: CASSLGGQSNYGYTF.

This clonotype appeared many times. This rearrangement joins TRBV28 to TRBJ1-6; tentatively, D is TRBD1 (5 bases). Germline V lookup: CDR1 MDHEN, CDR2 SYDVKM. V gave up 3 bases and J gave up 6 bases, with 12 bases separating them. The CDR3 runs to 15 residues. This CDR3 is CASSFPRGVNSPLHF. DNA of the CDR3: TGTGCCAGCAGTTTCCCCCGGGGGGTTAATTCACCCCTCCACTTT. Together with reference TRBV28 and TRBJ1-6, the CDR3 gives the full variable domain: DVKVTQSSRYLVKRTGEKVFLECVQDMDHENMFWYRQDPGLGLRLIYFSYDVKMKEKGDIPEGYSVSREKKERFSLILESASTNQTSMYLCASSFPRGVNSPLHFGNGTRLTVT.

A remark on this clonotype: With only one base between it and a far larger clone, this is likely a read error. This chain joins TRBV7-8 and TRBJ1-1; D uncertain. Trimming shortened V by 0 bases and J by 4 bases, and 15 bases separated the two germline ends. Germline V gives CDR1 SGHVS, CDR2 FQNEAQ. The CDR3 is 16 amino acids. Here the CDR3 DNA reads TGTGCCAGCAGCTTAGCCCATGGACTAATGAGCACTGAAGCTTTCTTT. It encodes CASSLAHGLMSTEAFF.

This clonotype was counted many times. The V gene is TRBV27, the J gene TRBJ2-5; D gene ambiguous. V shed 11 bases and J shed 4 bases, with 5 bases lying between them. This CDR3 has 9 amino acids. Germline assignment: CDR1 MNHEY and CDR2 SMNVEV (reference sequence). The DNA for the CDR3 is TGTGCCCCTGGAGAGACCCAGTACTTC. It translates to CAPGETQYF.

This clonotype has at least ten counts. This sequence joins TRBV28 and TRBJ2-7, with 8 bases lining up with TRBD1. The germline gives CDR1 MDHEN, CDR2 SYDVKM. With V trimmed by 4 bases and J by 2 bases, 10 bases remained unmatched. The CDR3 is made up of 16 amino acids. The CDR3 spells CASSSSRDRRTYEQYF. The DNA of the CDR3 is TGTGCCAGCAGTTCGAGCCGGGACAGGAGGACCTACGAGCAGTACTTC.

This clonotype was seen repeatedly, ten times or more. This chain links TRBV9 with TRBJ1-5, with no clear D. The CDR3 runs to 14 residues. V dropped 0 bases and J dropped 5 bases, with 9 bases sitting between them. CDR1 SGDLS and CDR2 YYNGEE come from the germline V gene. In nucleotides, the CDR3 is TGTGCCAGCAGCGTAGTACCTACGGATCAGCCCCAGCATTTT. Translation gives CASSVVPTDQPQHF.

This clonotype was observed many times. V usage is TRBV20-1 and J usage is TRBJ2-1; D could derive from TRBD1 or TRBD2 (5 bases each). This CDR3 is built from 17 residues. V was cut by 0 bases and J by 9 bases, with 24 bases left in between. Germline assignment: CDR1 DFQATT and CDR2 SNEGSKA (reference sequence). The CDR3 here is CSARDPSDQGVASEQFF. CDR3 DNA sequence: TGCAGTGCTAGAGACCCCTCTGATCAGGGAGTGGCGAGTGAGCAGTTCTTC.

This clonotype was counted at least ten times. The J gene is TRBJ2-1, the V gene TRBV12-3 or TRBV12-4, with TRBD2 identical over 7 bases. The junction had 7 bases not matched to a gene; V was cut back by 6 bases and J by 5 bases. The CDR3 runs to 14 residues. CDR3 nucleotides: TGTGCCAGCAGCCCCGGGGGGACCCACAATGAGCAGTTCTTC. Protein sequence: CASSPGGTHNEQFF.

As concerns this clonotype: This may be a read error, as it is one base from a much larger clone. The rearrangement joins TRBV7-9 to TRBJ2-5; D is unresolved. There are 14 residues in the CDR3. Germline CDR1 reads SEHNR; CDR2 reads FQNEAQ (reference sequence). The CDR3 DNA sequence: TGTGCCGGCAGCCATGGTCTTTTGGGGGAGACCCAGTACTTC. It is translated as CAGSHGLLGETQYF.

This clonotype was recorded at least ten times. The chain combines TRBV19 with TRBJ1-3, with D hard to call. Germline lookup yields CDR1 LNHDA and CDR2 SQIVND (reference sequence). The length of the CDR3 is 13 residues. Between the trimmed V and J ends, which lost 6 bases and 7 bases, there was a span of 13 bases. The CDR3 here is CASRWNSRNTIYF. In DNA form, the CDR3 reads TGTGCCAGTAGGTGGAATTCTCGCAACACCATATATTTT.

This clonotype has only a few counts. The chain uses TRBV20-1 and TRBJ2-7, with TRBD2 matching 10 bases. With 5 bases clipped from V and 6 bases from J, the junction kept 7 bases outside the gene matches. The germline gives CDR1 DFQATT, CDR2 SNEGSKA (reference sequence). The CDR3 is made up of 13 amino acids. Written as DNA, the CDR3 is TGCAGTGCTCTAGCGGGAGCCCACCTCGAGCAGTACTTC. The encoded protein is CSALAGAHLEQYF.

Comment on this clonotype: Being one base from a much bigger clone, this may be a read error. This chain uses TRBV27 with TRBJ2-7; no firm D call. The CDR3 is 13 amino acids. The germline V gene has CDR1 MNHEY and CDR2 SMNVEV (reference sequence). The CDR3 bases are TGTGTCAGCAGTTTAAAAGTAAGCTACGAGCAGTACTTC. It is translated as CVSSLKVSYEQYF.

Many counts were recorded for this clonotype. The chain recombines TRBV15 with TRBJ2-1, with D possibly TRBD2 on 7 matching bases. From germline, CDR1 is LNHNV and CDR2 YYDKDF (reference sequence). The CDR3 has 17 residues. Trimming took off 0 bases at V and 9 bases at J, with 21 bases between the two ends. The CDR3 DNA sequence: TGTGCCACCAGCAGAGATCTCCTAGCGGCTGAAGGGGGTGAGCAGTTCTTC. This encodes CATSRDLLAAEGGEQFF.

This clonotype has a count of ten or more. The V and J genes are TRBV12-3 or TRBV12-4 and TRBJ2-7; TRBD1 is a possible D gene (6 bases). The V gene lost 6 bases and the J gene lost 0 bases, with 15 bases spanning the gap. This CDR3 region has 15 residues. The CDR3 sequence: CASRKGQQVSYEQYF. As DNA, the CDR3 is TGTGCCAGCAGAAAAGGACAGCAAGTCTCCTACGAGCAGTACTTC.

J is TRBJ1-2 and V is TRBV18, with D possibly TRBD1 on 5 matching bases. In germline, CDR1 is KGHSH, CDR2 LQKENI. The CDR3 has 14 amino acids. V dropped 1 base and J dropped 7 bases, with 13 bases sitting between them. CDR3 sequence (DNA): TGTGCCAGCTCACCACAGCCGACAGAACGTGGCTACACCTTC. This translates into CASSPQPTERGYTF.

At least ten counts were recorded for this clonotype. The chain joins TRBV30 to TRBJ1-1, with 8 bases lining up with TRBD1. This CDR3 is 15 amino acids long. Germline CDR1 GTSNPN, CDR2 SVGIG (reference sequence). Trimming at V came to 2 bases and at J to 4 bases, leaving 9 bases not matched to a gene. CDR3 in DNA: TGTGCCTGGAGTAGAGGGACAGGACCTCTCACTGAAGCTTTCTTT. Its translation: CAWSRGTGPLTEAFF.